These T cell receptor beta chains were read from a single sample in a study of cytomegalovirus exposure and HLA in healthy donors. Sequencing was performed with immunoSEQ multiplex PCR; in TCRdb, only in-frame clones are kept and a portion is missing. The sample lists over 110,000 clones; around nine tenths were seen once. The sample was PBMCs. The receptors here all came from a man younger than 35 in good health and CMV-seropositive. Each CDR3 is given without its conserved first and last residue.

v_gene: TRBV9
len: 13
CDR3aa: ASSPPTPGTGELF

v_gene: TRBV5-4
len: 6
CDR3aa: ATREQY

v_gene: TRBV2
len: 13
CDR3aa: ASRVDREANYEQY

v_gene: TRBV30
len: 12
CDR3aa: AWSVGGAVYEQY

v_gene: TRBV12-5
len: 10
CDR3aa: ASFSFVYEQY

v_gene: TRBV27
len: 11
CDR3aa: ASSSYSSGEQY

v_gene: TRBV11-3
len: 14
CDR3aa: ASSSRTGGFEETQY

v_gene: TRBV7-7
len: 12
CDR3aa: ASSPTTGRETQY

v_gene: TRBV5-4
len: 13
CDR3aa: ASSPSDRGQYEQY

v_gene: TRBV30
len: 11
CDR3aa: AWSRTRNTEAF

v_gene: TRBV29-1
len: 11
CDR3aa: SVAQTGGGIQY

v_gene: TRBV29-1
len: 7
CDR3aa: SADNEQF

v_gene: TRBV30
len: 12
CDR3aa: AWTPGTVRNTIY

v_gene: TRBV5-4
len: 13
CDR3aa: ASSLRESLFHEQF

v_gene: TRBV2
len: 14
CDR3aa: ASSEYYLAGDNEQF

v_gene: TRBV11-3
len: 15
CDR3aa: ASSTQRGGARFYEQY

v_gene: TRBV11-2
len: 13
CDR3aa: ASRNPGLGKETQY